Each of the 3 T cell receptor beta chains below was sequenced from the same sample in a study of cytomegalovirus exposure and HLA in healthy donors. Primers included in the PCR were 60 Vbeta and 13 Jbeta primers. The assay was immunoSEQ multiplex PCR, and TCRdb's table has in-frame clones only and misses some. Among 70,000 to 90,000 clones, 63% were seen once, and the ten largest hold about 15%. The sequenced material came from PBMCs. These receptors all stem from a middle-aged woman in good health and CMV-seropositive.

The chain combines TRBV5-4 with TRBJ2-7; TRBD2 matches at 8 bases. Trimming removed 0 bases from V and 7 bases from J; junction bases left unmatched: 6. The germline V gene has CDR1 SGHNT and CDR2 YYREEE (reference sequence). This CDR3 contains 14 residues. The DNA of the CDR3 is TGTGCCAGCAGCTTGGCCGGGGGGGCGGGGGAGCAGTACTTC. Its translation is CASSLAGGAGEQYF.

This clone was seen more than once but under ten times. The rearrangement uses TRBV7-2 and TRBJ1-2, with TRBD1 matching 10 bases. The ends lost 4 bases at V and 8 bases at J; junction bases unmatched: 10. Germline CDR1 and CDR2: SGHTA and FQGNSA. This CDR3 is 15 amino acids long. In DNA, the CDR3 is TGTGCCAGCAGCTCCGGTTTCGGGACAGGGGAAGGCTACACCTTC. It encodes CASSSGFGTGEGYTF. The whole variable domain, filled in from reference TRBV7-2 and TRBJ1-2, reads GAGVSQSPSNKVTEKGKDVELRCDPISGHTALYWYRQSLGQGLEFLIYFQGNSAPDKSGLPSDRFSAERTGGSVSTLTIQRTQQEDSAVYLCASSSGFGTGEGYTFGSGTRLTVV.

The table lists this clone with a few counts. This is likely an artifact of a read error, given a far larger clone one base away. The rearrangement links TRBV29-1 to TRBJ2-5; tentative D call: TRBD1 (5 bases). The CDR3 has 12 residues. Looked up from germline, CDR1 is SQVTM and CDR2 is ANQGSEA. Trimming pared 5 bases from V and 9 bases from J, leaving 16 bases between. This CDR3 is CSVRTTTRAQYF. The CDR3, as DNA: TGCAGCGTTCGGACAACCACCAGGGCCCAGTACTTC.